These T cell receptor beta chains were read from a single sample in a study of OX40 agonist ivuxolimab in advanced cancers. The assay was immunoSEQ multiplex PCR, and TCRdb's table has in-frame clones only and misses some. The data hold tens of thousands of clones, with 75% to 90% observed a single time. Source: CD4+ or CD8+ T cells sorted from blood, taken in a trial of the OX40 agonist ivuxolimab. The receptors were sampled from an adult with an advanced solid tumor such as melanoma, head and neck, liver or kidney cancer. Both conserved end residues are part of each CDR3. Fields, in order: J gene, clone size, D gene, V gene, CDR3 protein, CDR3 DNA. D genes are given only for firm matches. Some rows have no size entry. The others give once, few or many, or a class for an expanded clone.

TRBJ2-7	few	.	TRBV10-1	CASSESGTGKQYF	TGCGCCAGCAGTGAGTCGGGCACAGGCAAGCAGTACTTC
TRBJ1-3	.	.	TRBV9	CASSATGSGNTIYF	TGTGCCAGCAGCGCAACAGGATCTGGAAACACCATATATTTT
TRBJ1-3	.	.	TRBV9	CASSVAWYSGNTIYF	TGTGCCAGCAGCGTAGCCTGGTACTCTGGAAACACCATATATTTT
TRBJ2-2	.	TRBD2	TRBV5-4	CASSYGLAGWAGELFF	TGTGCCAGCAGCTACGGACTAGCGGGATGGGCCGGGGAGCTGTTTTTT
TRBJ2-7	.	.	TRBV2	CASRLLGTYEQYF	TGTGCCAGCAGGCTATTGGGGACCTACGAGCAGTACTTC
TRBJ1-2	.	.	TRBV11-2	CASSLVGAANYGYTF	TGTGCCAGCAGCTTAGTAGGGGCCGCTAACTATGGCTACACCTTC
TRBJ1-2	.	.	TRBV18	CASSPWDTKNYGYTF	TGTGCCAGCTCACCTTGGGACACCAAAAACTATGGCTACACCTTC
TRBJ1-6	.	.	TRBV7-2	CASSLVSDLGNSPLHF	TGTGCCAGCAGCTTAGTTTCGGACCTTGGTAATTCACCCCTCCACTTT
TRBJ2-1	.	.	TRBV11-2	CASSLVTEQFF	TGTGCCAGCAGCTTAGTTACTGAGCAGTTCTTC
TRBJ2-2	.	.	TRBV25-1	CASSEGRGKNRELFF	TGTGCCAGCAGCGAAGGAAGGGGAAAGAACCGGGAGCTGTTTTTT
TRBJ2-5	.	.	TRBV25-1	CASSEFGGTETQYF	TGTGCCAGCAGTGAATTTGGAGGAACGGAGACCCAGTACTTC
TRBJ1-5	once	TRBD1	TRBV6-5	CASSYQGAQPQHF	TGTGCCAGCAGTTACCAGGGGGCACAGCCCCAGCATTTT
TRBJ2-7	.	.	TRBV6-6	CASSTSGPRSYEQYF	TGTGCCAGCAGTACCTCGGGGCCACGCTCCTACGAGCAGTACTTC
TRBJ2-1	.	.	TRBV7-8	CASSLVPAPTYNEQFF	TGTGCCAGCAGCTTAGTCCCAGCGCCTACCTACAATGAGCAGTTCTTC
TRBJ1-2	few	.	TRBV6-5	CASKDHYGYTF	TGTGCCAGCAAAGACCACTATGGCTACACCTTC
TRBJ1-5	.	TRBD1	TRBV4-2	CASSIDRGQQPQHF	TGTGCCAGCAGCATCGACAGGGGGCAACAGCCCCAGCATTTT
TRBJ2-6	.	.	TRBV7-6	CASRSSGANVLTF	TGTGCCAGCAGAAGCTCTGGGGCCAACGTCCTGACTTTC
TRBJ1-5	.	.	TRBV29-1	CSVVWASGNQPQHF	TGCAGCGTTGTTTGGGCCTCTGGCAATCAGCCCCAGCATTTT
TRBJ1-4	.	TRBD1	TRBV6-1	CASSWGQGNEKLFF	TGTGCCAGCAGTTGGGGACAGGGGAATGAAAAACTGTTTTTT
TRBJ2-7	.	.	TRBV7-2	CASSWLARDYEQYF	TGTGCCAGCAGCTGGTTAGCGCGAGACTACGAGCAGTACTTC
TRBJ2-5	.	.	TRBV19	CASSSGQTYQETQYF	TGTGCCAGTAGTAGCGGACAGACTTACCAAGAGACCCAGTACTTC
TRBJ1-2	.	TRBD1	TRBV7-8	CASSLTPGQGAYGYTF	TGTGCCAGCAGCCTCACGCCGGGACAGGGGGCCTATGGCTACACCTTC
TRBJ2-4	.	TRBD2	TRBV5-4	CASSARTSGSPKNIQYF	TGTGCCAGCAGCGCGAGGACTAGCGGGAGTCCCAAAAACATTCAGTACTTC
TRBJ2-3	.	.	TRBV6-1	CASSEPRQSTDTQYF	TGTGCCAGCAGTGAACCAAGACAGTCCACAGATACGCAGTATTTT
TRBJ1-2	.	.	TRBV4-3	CASSQDGEGGYGYTF	TGCGCCAGCAGCCAAGATGGGGAGGGGGGCTATGGCTACACCTTC
TRBJ2-2	.	.	TRBV4-3	CASSPLTGELFF	TGCGCCAGCAGCCCTCTGACCGGGGAGCTGTTTTTT
TRBJ2-5	.	.	TRBV2	CATSGDREETQYF	TGTGCCACCTCAGGAGACAGAGAAGAGACCCAGTACTTC
TRBJ2-3	.	TRBD2	TRBV4-1	CASSQDWLAGGILVPDTQYF	TGCGCCAGCAGCCAAGATTGGCTAGCGGGAGGAATATTAGTCCCAGATACGCAGTATTTT